This paragraph covers one T cell receptor beta chain sequence. Antigen: not known. Here immunoSEQ multiplex PCR was the method, and the copy in TCRdb shows in-frame clones only, minus some. The data contain 99,000 or so clones, 85% to 95% of them singletons. The data belong to a study of siplizumab effects on memory and regulatory T cells. Study outcomes and limitations: It was never confirmed that proliferating Tregs from siplizumab cultures were suppressive.

The TCR was taken from a human donor in good health. Material: non-Treg CD4+ T cells sorted from blood.

This CDR3 is CASSFNGRSPFF. DNA for the CDR3: TGTGCCAGCAGCTTTAACGGGAGATCCCCGTTCTTC. The chain recombines TRBV11-2 with TRBJ2-1; D possibly corresponds to TRBD2 (6 bases). Germline CDR1 is SGHAT and CDR2 is FQNNGV. The CDR3 totals 12 residues. Trimming shortened V by 3 bases and J by 15 bases, and 15 bases separated the two germline ends.